The clone carrying this T cell receptor beta chain was counted at least ten times. Its antigen is not identified. The sample originates from a study of neurological immune-mediated disorders. Notes on the study in general: Expanded clones shared no CDR3 amino acid sequences across subjects, suggesting private repertoires in all groups.

Indicated time point: longitudinal time-point 3. Unsorted libraries were generated from 2 million PBMCs. These cells had been stored in RNAlater at -80 C. The cDNA was produced through 5'RACE with 10-nucleotide random UMIs. MiXCR was run by TCRdb on the 5' RACE reads, yielding one entry per CDR3 protein. The table shows fewer than 110,000 distinct CDR3 sequences, with 9.5% to 14% occurring only once. Trimming cost V 7 bases and J 5 bases, with 15 bases left between them. Germline values: CDR1 LGHNT, CDR2 FRNRAP. This CDR3 contains 14 residues. The receptor's source is a female donor with HTLV-1-associated myelopathy (HAM/TSP). This chain uses TRBV12-5 with TRBJ1-3; possibly TRBD1 for D (5 bases). Sequencing was performed on PBMCs. This chain's CDR3 is CASVTGVGRNTIYF. The DNA of the CDR3 is TGTGCTAGTGTTACGGGGGTCGGTAGAAACACCATATATTTT. Together with reference TRBV12-5 and TRBJ1-3, the CDR3 gives the full variable domain: DARVTQTPRHKVTEMGQEVTMRCQPILGHNTVFWYRQTMMQGLELLAYFRNRAPLDDSGMPKDRFSAEMPDATLATLKIQPSEPRDSAVYFCASVTGVGRNTIYFGEGSWLTVV.